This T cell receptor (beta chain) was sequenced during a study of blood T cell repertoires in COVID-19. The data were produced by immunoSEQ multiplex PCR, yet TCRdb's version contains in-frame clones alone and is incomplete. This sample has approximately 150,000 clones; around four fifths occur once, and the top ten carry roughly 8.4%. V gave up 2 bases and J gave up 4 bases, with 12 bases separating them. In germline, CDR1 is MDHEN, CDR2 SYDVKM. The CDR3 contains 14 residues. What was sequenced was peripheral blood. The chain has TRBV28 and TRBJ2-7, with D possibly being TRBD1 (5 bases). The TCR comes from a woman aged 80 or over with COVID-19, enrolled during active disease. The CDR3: CASSLAYKGYEQYF. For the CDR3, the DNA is TGTGCCAGCAGTTTAGCCTATAAGGGGTACGAGCAGTACTTC.